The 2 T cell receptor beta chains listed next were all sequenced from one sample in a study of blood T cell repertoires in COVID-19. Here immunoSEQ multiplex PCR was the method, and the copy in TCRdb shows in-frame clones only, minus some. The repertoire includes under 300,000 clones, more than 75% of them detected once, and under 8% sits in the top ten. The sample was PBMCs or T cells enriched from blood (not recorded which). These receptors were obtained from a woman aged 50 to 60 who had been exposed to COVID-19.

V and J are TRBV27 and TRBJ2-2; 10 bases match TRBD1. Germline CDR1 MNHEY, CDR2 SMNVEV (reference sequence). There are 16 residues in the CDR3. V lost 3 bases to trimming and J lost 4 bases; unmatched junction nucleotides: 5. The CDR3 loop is CASSLETGGITGELFF. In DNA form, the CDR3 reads TGTGCCAGCAGTTTGGAGACAGGGGGCATCACCGGGGAGCTGTTTTTT.

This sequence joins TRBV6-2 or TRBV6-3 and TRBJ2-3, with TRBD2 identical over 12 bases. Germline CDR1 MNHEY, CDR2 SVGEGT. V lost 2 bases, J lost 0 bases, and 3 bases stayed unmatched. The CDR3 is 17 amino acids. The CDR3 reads CASSYRGTSGSTDTQYF. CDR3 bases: TGTGCCAGCAGTTACCGTGGGACTAGCGGGAGCACAGATACGCAGTATTTT.